This T cell receptor beta chain is drawn from a study of shared clonotypes between healthy human individuals. Study details: The study used three CD4 naive, three CD4 memory, two CD8 naive and one CD8 memory plate per donor.

This table comes from immunoSEQ multiplex PCR, and its TCRdb copy is limited to in-frame clones, with some not included. Here the sample spans around 620,000 clones, around 96% being singletons. Study-wide results and caveats: The study generally estimated greater richness for naive than memory subsets.

Germline CDR1 is KGHSY and CDR2 is FQNENV. The CDR3 has 15 residues. Trimming took off 0 bases at V and 3 bases at J, with 10 bases between the two ends. This clone has only one observation. Its antigen is not known. Terminally differentiated effector memory CD45RA+ cells were left out of the naive CD8 fraction, which was CD45RO-negative and positively selected for CCR7. This receptor was obtained from a woman in her twenties or thirties in good health. The V and J genes are TRBV16 and TRBJ2-3; D gene ambiguous. The sequenced sample consisted of naive CD8+ T cells sorted from blood. The CDR3 coding sequence is TGTGCCAGCAGCCAATCAGGCGAACTTACAGATACGCAGTATTTT. Translating it yields CASSQSGELTDTQYF.